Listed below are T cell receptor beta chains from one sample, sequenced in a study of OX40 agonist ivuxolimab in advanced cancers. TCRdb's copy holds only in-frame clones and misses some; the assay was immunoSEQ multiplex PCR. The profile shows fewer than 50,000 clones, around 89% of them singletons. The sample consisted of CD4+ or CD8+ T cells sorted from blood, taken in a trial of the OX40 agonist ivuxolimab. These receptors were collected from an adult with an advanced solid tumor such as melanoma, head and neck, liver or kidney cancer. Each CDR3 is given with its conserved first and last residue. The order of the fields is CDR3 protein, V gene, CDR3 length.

CDR3: CASSDGTGFSFGYTF; V: TRBV7-9; length: 15
CDR3: CASSQSPRNTEAFF; V: TRBV4-1; length: 14
CDR3: CASSLSPSSYEQYF; V: TRBV11-2; length: 14
CDR3: CASSEFERGYNEQFF; V: TRBV6-1; length: 15
CDR3: CASSEETSTDTQYF; V: TRBV9; length: 14
CDR3: CAIREESGLAYEQYF; V: TRBV10-3; length: 15
CDR3: CSVGDYAPYEQYF; V: TRBV29-1; length: 13
CDR3: CASSSHPNPAENTEAFF; V: TRBV7-8; length: 17
CDR3: CASIGGGEQYF; V: TRBV10-2; length: 11
CDR3: CASSLASGLGTEAFF; V: TRBV5-1; length: 15
CDR3: CASSRGQGRADTQYF; V: TRBV5-6; length: 15